Each of the 25 T cell receptor beta chains below was sequenced from the same sample in a study of T cells in localized non-small cell lung cancer. Repertoires were generated with immunoSEQ multiplex PCR, while TCRdb's copy carries only in-frame clones and drops some. This repertoire shows approximately 1,700 clones, under 30% found once; its top ten account for 6.5% to 10%. Sequenced material: normal lung tissue next to the tumor, taken before any cancer treatment. These receptors were collected from an older female donor with stage II squamous cell lung carcinoma.

CDR3 coding DNA: TGTGCCAGCAGCCCCCGCCAGACAGATACGCAGTATTTT. Its translation is CASSPRQTDTQYF. This chain joins TRBV9 and TRBJ2-3; D remains unclear. V was pared by 4 bases and J by 3 bases, with 9 bases between. The V gene's germline CDR1 is SGDLS and CDR2 YYNGEE. The CDR3 has 13 amino acids.

The table lists this clone with a few counts. This rearrangement joins TRBV28 to TRBJ1-5; 9 nucleotides agree with TRBD1. Trimming cost V 5 bases and J 0 bases; bases outside gene matches: 8. The CDR3 contains 17 residues. Germline V lookup: CDR1 MDHEN, CDR2 SYDVKM. CDR3 region: CASSRRDRVFSNQPQHF. CDR3 nucleotides: TGTGCCAGCAGTCGCCGGGACAGGGTCTTTAGCAATCAGCCCCAGCATTTT.

The chain joins TRBV11-3 to TRBJ2-7, with D perhaps TRBD2 (6 bases). Germline CDR1 SGHNT, CDR2 YENEEA. The CDR3 loop spans 16 amino acids. V shed 1 base and J shed 3 bases, with 16 bases lying between them. CDR3 sequence (DNA): TGTGCCAGCAGCTTAGGTTCGGCTAGCGTTTACTACGAGCAGTACTTC. Its translation is CASSLGSASVYYEQYF.

This clone turned up a few times. V is TRBV6-8 and J is TRBJ1-6; D gene unclear. V lost 0 bases to trimming and J lost 7 bases, with 13 bases between them. This CDR3 region has 16 residues. From germline, CDR1 is MNHGY and CDR2 SAAAGT. This CDR3 reads CASSYSRQAVNSPLHF. In nucleotides, the CDR3 is TGTGCCAGCAGTTACTCTAGGCAGGCCGTCAATTCACCCCTCCACTTT.

This clone showed up just a few times. The chain has TRBV1 and TRBJ2-1; the table's D call, TRBD1, has no DNA check behind it. TRBV1 is a recognized pseudogene. The length of the CDR3 is 15 residues. The DNA of the CDR3 is TGCGCCAGCAGCCAGCCCGGGACAGGGAACAATGAGCAGTTCTTC. Translating gives CASSQPGTGNNEQFF.

V and J are TRBV14 and TRBJ1-2; D is uncertain. This CDR3 region has 13 residues. Trimming took 1 base from V and 6 from J, leaving 9 bases between them. Germline assignment: CDR1 SGHDN and CDR2 FVKESK. This chain's CDR3 is CASSQAGVHGYTF. The CDR3 nucleotides are TGTGCCAGCAGCCAAGCCGGCGTGCATGGCTACACCTTC.

This chain uses TRBV11-3 with TRBJ2-3; 9 positions match TRBD2. J gave up 3 bases and V 4 bases, and 2 bases lay outside the gene matches. This CDR3 is 14 amino acids long. Germline CDR1 is SGHNT and CDR2 is YENEEA. CDR3 DNA: TGTGCCAGCAGCTCCGGACTAGCGACAGATACGCAGTATTTT. It encodes CASSSGLATDTQYF.

This clone is classed as large. The V gene is TRBV11-3, the J gene TRBJ2-1, with 7 bases that match TRBD2. J was trimmed by 2 bases and V by 5 bases; bases with no gene match: 12. CDR1 and CDR2 (germline): SGHNT, YENEEA. The CDR3 runs 17 residues. CDR3 DNA: TGTGCCAGCAGCGTAGTCCCGGGGGGTATCACCTACAATGAGCAGTTCTTC. Protein product: CASSVVPGGITYNEQFF.

The chain uses TRBV28 and TRBJ1-5; 7 positions match TRBD1. Germline lookup yields CDR1 MDHEN and CDR2 SYDVKM. The CDR3 runs to 14 residues. Losses at the gene ends were 5 bases for V and 11 bases for J; bases not matched to a gene: 12. In DNA, the CDR3 is TGTGCCAGCAGTACGACAGGGTCCGTCGGGGCCCAGCATTTT. Protein product: CASSTTGSVGAQHF. Using reference TRBV28 and TRBJ1-5 for the parts outside the CDR3, the full variable domain is DVKVTQSSRYLVKRTGEKVFLECVQDMDHENMFWYRQDPGLGLRLIYFSYDVKMKEKGDIPEGYSVSREKKERFSLILESASTNQTSMYLCASSTTGSVGAQHFGDGTRLSIL.

The rearrangement joins TRBV11-3 to TRBJ1-4, with D maybe TRBD1 (5 bases). Germline lookup yields CDR1 SGHNT and CDR2 YENEEA. The CDR3 runs to 17 residues. V was trimmed by 5 bases and J by 4 bases, leaving 20 bases between them. The CDR3 DNA reads as TGTGCCAGCAGCCCCACAGCAAACCGGGGCCTTAATGAAAAACTGTTTTTT. This encodes CASSPTANRGLNEKLFF.

The rearrangement links TRBV30 to TRBJ2-5; 7 bases map to TRBD2. The CDR3 is 15 amino acids. The germline gives CDR1 GTSNPN, CDR2 SVGIG (reference sequence). V dropped 2 bases and J dropped 9; count of bases not matched to a gene: 15. This CDR3 is CAWSREGGGSWAQYF. CDR3 nucleotide sequence: TGTGCCTGGAGTAGGGAGGGTGGAGGAAGTTGGGCCCAGTACTTC.

V usage is TRBV10-3 and J usage is TRBJ1-1, with D unresolved. This CDR3 is built from 13 residues. Per the germline V gene, CDR1 is ENHRY and CDR2 is SYGVKD. Trimming shortened V by 10 bases and J by 0 bases, and 12 bases separated the two germline ends. CDR3 protein: CASGITLNTEAFF. The CDR3 nucleotides are TGTGCCAGCGGTATTACCTTGAACACTGAAGCTTTCTTT.

By share of the sample, this clone is medium-sized. This chain joins TRBV28 and TRBJ1-2, with TRBD1 matching over 9 bases. With 7 bases clipped from V and 6 bases from J, the junction kept 3 bases outside the gene matches. The CDR3 has 12 amino acids. Germline assignment: CDR1 MDHEN and CDR2 SYDVKM. The DNA for the CDR3 is TGTGCCAGCAAGACAGGGGGGAATGGCTACACCTTC. Amino acid sequence: CASKTGGNGYTF.

The J gene is TRBJ1-3, the V gene TRBV11-3; D unresolved. Trimming pared 3 bases from V and 0 bases from J, leaving 9 bases between. Germline CDR1 SGHNT, CDR2 YENEEA. The CDR3 spans 15 residues. CDR3 sequence reads: CASSLERISGNTIYF. DNA of the CDR3: TGTGCCAGCAGCTTGGAGCGTATCTCTGGAAACACCATATATTTT.

Only a few counts were recorded for this clone. V gene TRBV6-8 combines with J gene TRBJ2-7; the match to TRBD1 covers 7 bases. The CDR3 extends over 15 amino acids. The V segment lost 7 bases and the J segment 3 bases; nucleotides outside the gene matches: 12. Germline loops: CDR1 MNHGY, CDR2 SAAAGT. The CDR3 sequence is CASTWAQGVNYEQYV. In nucleotides, the CDR3 is TGTGCCAGCACCTGGGCCCAGGGGGTTAACTACGAGCAGTACGTC.

The J gene is TRBJ2-2, the V gene TRBV5-1; no definite D call. V was cut by 5 bases and J by 0 bases, with 8 bases left in between. Germline CDR1 is SGHRS and CDR2 is YFSETQ. The CDR3 sequence is 14 residues long. CDR3 coding DNA: TGCGCCAGCAGTCCCCCGACGAACACCGGGGAGCTGTTTTTT. It encodes CASSPPTNTGELFF.

The chain links TRBV11-3 to TRBJ2-7; 9 nucleotides agree with TRBD2. After removal of 1 base from V and 5 bases from J, the junction contained 6 bases not matched to a gene. The CDR3 is made up of 15 amino acids. CDR1 SGHNT and CDR2 YENEEA come from the germline V gene. Here the CDR3 DNA reads TGTGCCAGCAGCTTAGGCGGGGGGGCTATGGACGAGCAGTACGTC. It translates to CASSLGGGAMDEQYV.

The chain joins TRBV28 to TRBJ1-4; possibly TRBD1 for D (6 bases). This CDR3 comprises 16 residues. Germline CDR1 is MDHEN and CDR2 is SYDVKM. V gave up 3 bases and J gave up 11 bases, with 22 bases separating them. The CDR3 spells CASSFPRDTRRGKLFF. In nucleotides, the CDR3 is TGTGCCAGCAGTTTCCCCCGGGACACCCGAAGGGGCAAACTGTTTTTT.

The J gene is TRBJ2-3, the V gene TRBV28, with 8 bases matching TRBD1. The CDR3 is 19 amino acids. The germline V gene encodes CDR1 MDHEN and CDR2 SYDVKM. V was clipped by 6 bases and J by 0 bases; unmatched bases: 17. CDR3 nucleotide sequence: TGTGCCAGCAGCCTCGCGGGACAGGCGGCATTGAAAAGCACAGATACGCAGTATTTT. Translated, it gives CASSLAGQAALKSTDTQYF. Supplemented by reference TRBV28 and TRBJ2-3, the full variable domain reads DVKVTQSSRYLVKRTGEKVFLECVQDMDHENMFWYRQDPGLGLRLIYFSYDVKMKEKGDIPEGYSVSREKKERFSLILESASTNQTSMYLCASSLAGQAALKSTDTQYFGPGTRLTVL.

The V and J genes are TRBV6-8 and TRBJ1-6; maybe TRBD1 (5 bases). In germline, CDR1 is MNHGY, CDR2 SAAAGT. The CDR3 length is 13 residues. V dropped 6 bases and J dropped 5 bases, with 8 bases sitting between them. CDR3 protein: CASRTDDNSPLHF. The CDR3 coding sequence is TGTGCCAGCAGGACAGACGATAATTCACCCCTCCACTTT.

This clone was seen a handful of times. The chain joins TRBV11-3 to TRBJ1-5; D call uncertain. CDR3 length: 15 amino acids. Between the trimmed V and J ends, which lost 3 bases and 7 bases, there was a span of 16 bases. Germline V lookup: CDR1 SGHNT, CDR2 YENEEA. Written as DNA, the CDR3 is TGTGCCAGCAGCTTGGTGGGCGGGGTAGGCCAGCCCCAGCATTTT. As protein: CASSLVGGVGQPQHF.

CDR3: CASSSPVTGYNEQFF. In DNA form, the CDR3 reads TGTGCCAGCAGTTCGCCGGTGACAGGGTACAATGAGCAGTTCTTC. The chain couples TRBV6-8 to TRBJ2-1; TRBD1 matches at 7 bases. This CDR3 is 15 amino acids long. Germline V gene lookup returns CDR1 MNHGY and CDR2 SAAAGT. V shed 4 bases, J shed 4 bases, and the junction held 7 bases outside the gene matches.

The chain recombines TRBV29-1 with TRBJ2-5, with 8 bases fitting TRBD2. In germline, CDR1 is SQVTM, CDR2 ANQGSEA. This CDR3 has 12 amino acids. DNA for the CDR3: TGCAAGAGCGGGAGAGCGAGGGAGACCCAGTACTTC. Translation: CKSGRARETQYF.

By its share, this clone is medium-sized. This chain joins TRBV9 and TRBJ1-2, with D possibly being TRBD1 (6 bases). CDR3 size: 13 residues. Germline CDR1 is SGDLS and CDR2 is YYNGEE. V shed 3 bases and J shed 4 bases, with 10 bases lying between them. Here the CDR3 reads CASSADSLYGYTF. CDR3 DNA sequence: TGTGCCAGCAGCGCGGACAGCCTCTATGGCTACACCTTC.

The rearrangement links TRBV29-1 to TRBJ1-5, with a possible D match to TRBD1 (5 bases). V dropped 4 bases and J dropped 5 bases, with 9 bases sitting between them. Germline CDR1 reads SQVTM; CDR2 reads ANQGSEA. The CDR3 contains 12 residues. CDR3 amino acids: CSVGQGDQPQHF. The CDR3 DNA is TGCAGCGTTGGGCAGGGAGATCAGCCCCAGCATTTT.